This TCR beta chain comes out of a study of cytomegalovirus exposure and HLA in healthy donors (dated by TCRdb to the late 2010s). Notes on the research overall: In an earlier analysis of some 610 of the donors, less than 350 Gb of sequence data and about 110 million unique TCR beta sequences from about 180 million T cells were reported. An early release covering more than 500 HLA-typed donors comprised about 300 gigabases of sequencing data and some 79 million unique TCR sequences. Of the roughly 400 genotyped donors, about 80% fell in the genetic ancestry cluster associated with self-reported Caucasian donors. The study aimed to test whether cataloging public T cell receptors could reveal signatures of past pathogen exposure. Using immunosequencing, the study profiled T cell repertoires from approximately 700 subjects and related those repertoires to cytomegalovirus serostatus. In addition to the first cohort of 500 to 850 subjects, a separate validation cohort of over 90 different subjects was used. High-throughput TCR immunosequencing, statistical association of individual TCRs with disease status, and machine learning were combined to predict cytomegalovirus infection status. A later analysis re-analyzed previously published TCR beta repertoires from approximately 670 donors and added high-resolution HLA genotyping to study TCR occurrence patterns. In the later analysis, no new phenotypic data were used to find candidate immune exposures; instead, reliance was placed on TCR beta sequences and their occurrence across donors. To decide whether each TCR beta V gene segment behaved as functional or pseudogenic, an earlier analysis of some 540 of the donors relied on high-throughput TCR beta sequencing. Alongside the repertoire data, information on donor age, sex, ethnicity and CMV serostatus was compiled. A later genetic analysis used genome-wide SNP genotypes for about 60% of the 666 donors, treating that subset as a discovery cohort. Every repertoire in the discovery cohort had been generated on one and the same sequencing platform. Class I and class II HLA loci were covered by the typing at four-digit resolution. The number of typed donors differed by locus: about 620-640 for A, B, C, DRB1 and DQB1; approximately 520 for DQA1; 606 for DPA1; and 450 to 480 for DPB1. Because of strong linkage in the cohort, four or five DR-DQ haplotypes were treated as single units for association and clustering. Among 398 genotyped donors of the cohort, an average of around 250,000 unique TCR beta nucleotide sequences was sequenced per donor, of which approximately 18% were non-productive.

General study outcomes and caveats: Across donors, most TCR sequences were observed very rarely, whereas some public TCRs were present in many individuals. A cluster of highly shared sequence variants was judged likely to be a technical artifact of the sequencing pipeline. An earlier analysis of approximately 540 of the donors showed that most TCR beta V segments appeared in productive rearrangements either about 90% or about 30% of the time, which broadly matched IMGT annotations. A later genetic analysis associated a missense DCLRE1C variant with V-gene and J-gene trimming of TCR beta chains, and an independent cohort replicated the association. According to a later analysis, most CMV-associated TCR beta chains appeared to be HLA-restricted, and the HLA associations seemed to be driven largely by CMV exposure. According to a later genetic analysis, donors in an Asian-associated ancestry cluster had fewer N-insertions in productive TCRs than the roughly 670-donor mean. In a later analysis, the rate of TCR association differed among HLA loci, with DRB1 alleles having the most associated TCRs and HLA-C alleles having the fewest. A few of the identified cytomegalovirus-associated TCR beta chains were confirmed in vitro to be specific for cytomegalovirus antigens. The cohort was sequenced for TCR beta chains only, and without alpha or paired-chain data the features that could be detected were limited. Correlated functional status among segregating V segments might reflect linkage disequilibrium, but an unknown experimental factor could not be ruled out. In a later analysis, several top co-occurrence clusters were reported to appear linked to parvovirus B19, influenza, CMV and Epstein-Barr virus. Compared with equally common non-associated chains, HLA-associated TCR beta chains in a later analysis were more clonally expanded and had lower generation probabilities. In a later analysis, around 17,000 TCR beta sequences were associated with specific HLA alleles at a false discovery rate of 0.05. The classifier was reported to diagnose cytomegalovirus status with high specificity and sensitivity in both the original and validation cohorts. A further reported finding was that TCR beta sequences accurately predicted the HLA-A and HLA-B alleles for most subjects in the first cohort. Some IMGT-functional V segments, including TRBV6-2 and TRBV6-3, could not be told apart with the 87-base-pair reads, so those segments were excluded. HLA typing was unavailable for some donors at each locus, so association tests used only the typed subset. When HLA alleles, especially DR and DQ, strongly co-occurred, TCR associations were difficult to assign to individual alleles. The authors suggested that the approach could potentially be extended to other disease states and immunological phenotypes. Because counts were too low, seventeen rarely observed V segments, including chromosome 9 orphons, were excluded from the earlier analysis of a few hundred of the donors. The study listed approximately 160 TCR beta chains as associated with cytomegalovirus. Presence/absence analyses assumed roughly uniform sequencing depth across donors, an assumption that may not hold. The only immune exposure information available for the cohort was CMV serostatus.

The cohort was made up of 666 healthy bone marrow donors. Cohort members were all nominally healthy when sampled, although unrecorded immune exposures were likely present. The donor tested CMV seropositive, placing the donor among the 290 or so seropositive members of the cohort. Every donor gave a peripheral blood sample, and the peripheral blood mononuclear cells from that sample were used for TCR beta sequencing. The Qiagen DNeasy Blood Extraction Kit was used to extract genomic DNA from the blood cell samples. CDR1 and CDR2 are read off the germline V gene (reference sequence) as MNHNY and SVGAGI. V loses 7 bases, J loses 7 bases, and the germline ends lie 14 bases apart. The CDR3 sequence holds 12 residues, the cysteine and phenylalanine included. CDR3 DNA is the only sequence kept; it has 36 bases, read in frame from the first base. Libraries were prepared through the immunoSEQ multiplex PCR assay. For the multiplex PCR, a mixture combining 60 forward primers for TCR Vbeta segments and 13 reverse primers for TCR Jbeta segments was used. The CDR3 region of rearranged TCR beta genes was amplified from genomic DNA with a multiplex PCR assay. Amplified TCR beta libraries were sequenced as 87-base-pair reads on the Illumina HiSeq System. The paper's data handling went like this. In a later analysis, tens of millions of unique TCR beta chains were counted across the roughly 670 repertoires, and roughly 11 million of these chains were shared by at least two donors. Raw reads were error-corrected and collapsed into unique sequences with a nearest-neighbor algorithm that merged closely related sequences to remove PCR and sequencing errors. V, D and J gene segments were assigned by aligning CDR3 sequences to IMGT reference sequences. For a sequence to be retained, a match of at least six nucleotides was required to both a V gene segment and a J gene segment. A rearrangement was called productive if the CDR3 had no stop codons and remained in frame with V and J, and every other rearrangement was called non-productive. Following IMGT convention, CDR3 was defined as the stretch from the second conserved V-encoded cysteine to the conserved J-encoded phenylalanine. The earlier analysis of approximately 590 of the donors excluded any sequence lacking an unambiguous match to a single V gene segment. In an earlier analysis of almost 600 of the donors, a V segment was called functional when productive rearrangements were above 56.7%, and segregating when the standard deviation between donors exceeded 5%. A statistical classification framework was built to diagnose cytomegalovirus status from the catalog of TCR beta chain sequences. A later analysis assigned V and J genes by comparing TCR nucleotide sequences with IMGT/GENE-DB human TR gene sequences. In a later analysis, CDR3 sequences and most-parsimonious VDJ recombination scenarios were assigned using the TCRdist pipeline. A later analysis defined each TCR beta chain by its CDR3 amino acid sequence plus V-gene family, and excluded reads lacking a unique V-gene family. A later analysis removed nearly 600 highly shared, low-generation-probability nucleotide sequences to deal with suspected cross-contamination and a sequencing artifact. In a later analysis, a clonal expansion index was calculated for each public chain from normalized within-repertoire ranks of inferred template counts. In a later analysis, generation probabilities were computed using a VDJ recombination model fitted to out-of-frame rearrangements, and the results were checked against IGoR. A later analysis scored TCR-TCR, TCR-HLA and TCR-CMV co-occurrence with hypergeometric tests, applying a repertoire-size bias correction to TCR pairs. To estimate false discovery rates, a later analysis permuted the HLA or CMV assignments 20 times. In a later analysis, co-occurring TCRs were grouped using DBSCAN, and TCRdist sequence similarity was added for clustering within HLA-allele-positive subsets. Co-occurrence clustering excluded repertoires with fewer than 30,000 or more than 120,000 public chains, plus five with anomalous nucleotide sharing. TCRdb obtained this table from immuneACCESS and retained in-frame rearrangements with V and J assigned. These tables miss some clones; where compared with another copy, unresolved V genes account for less than half of the shortfall, and the remainder is unexplained. V and J calls and clone size are copied from that table; D and trimming were computed from the DNA. In all, the sample holds under 300,000 clones, and 84% of those were seen once. Jointly, the top ten make up 1.5% to 2.5% of the sample.

Points on this clone: The clone's antigen remains unknown. Within one base of it there is no much larger clone, and no base qualities were kept.

The receptor comes from a woman in her thirties or forties in good health and CMV-seropositive. Sequencing used PBMCs. The rearranged segments are TRBV6-6 and TRBJ2-7; the D gene is perhaps TRBD1, on 5 matching bases. The CDR3 reads CASTRYPGEQYF. The DNA sequence is as follows: TGTGCCAGCACCCGATACCCAGGGGAGCAGTACTTC.